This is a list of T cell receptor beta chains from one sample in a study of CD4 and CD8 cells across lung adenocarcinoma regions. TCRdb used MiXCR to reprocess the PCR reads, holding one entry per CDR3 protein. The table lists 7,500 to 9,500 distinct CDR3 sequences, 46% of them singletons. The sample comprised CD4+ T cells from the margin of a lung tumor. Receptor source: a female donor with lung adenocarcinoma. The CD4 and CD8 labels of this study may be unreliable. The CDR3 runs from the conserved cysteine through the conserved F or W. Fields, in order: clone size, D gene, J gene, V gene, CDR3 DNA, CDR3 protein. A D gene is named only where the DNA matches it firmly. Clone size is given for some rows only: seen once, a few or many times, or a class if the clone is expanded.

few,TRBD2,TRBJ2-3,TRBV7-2,TGTGCCAGCAGCTTAGCTCTAGCGGGAGTTTCAGATACGCAGTATTTT,CASSLALAGVSDTQYF
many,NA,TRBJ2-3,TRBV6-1,TGTGCCAGCAGTGAAAGGACTCAGCGTACAGATACGCAGTATTTT,CASSERTQRTDTQYF
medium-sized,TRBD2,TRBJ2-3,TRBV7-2,TGTGCCAGCAGCGCGGGACTAGTCACAGATACGCAGTATTTT,CASSAGLVTDTQYF
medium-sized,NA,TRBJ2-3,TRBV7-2,TGTGCCAGCAGCTTAGATCCGGGTCCTACAGATACGCAGTATTTT,CASSLDPGPTDTQYF
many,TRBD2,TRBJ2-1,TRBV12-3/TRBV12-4,TGTGCCAGCAGTTTAGGAACTAGCGTTGAGCAGTTCTTC,CASSLGTSVEQFF
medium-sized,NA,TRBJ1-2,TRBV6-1,TGTGCCAGCAGTGAAAGTGGTCGGGGACGGCCCCATAACTATGGCTACACCTTC,CASSESGRGRPHNYGYTF
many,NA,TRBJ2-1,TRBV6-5,TGTGCCAGCAGTTACGTCCCCTACGCTGAGCAGTTCTTC,CASSYVPYAEQFF
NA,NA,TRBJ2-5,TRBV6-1,TGTGCCAGCAGTGAAAGGGGGCCGGGGGGCAGTGGCCAAGAGACCCAGTATTTC,CASSERGPGGSGQETQYF
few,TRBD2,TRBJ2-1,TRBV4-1,TGCGCCAGCAGACGTACTAGCGGGGAGATCAATGAGCAGTTCTTC,CASRRTSGEINEQFF
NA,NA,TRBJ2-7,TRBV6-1,TGTGCCAGCAGTGCCTCTCGGGGGCTCGGGGGAGGGGCCTCAGATACGCAGTACTTC,CASSASRGLGGGASDTQYF